The next 13 T cell receptor beta chains were all read from a single sample in a study of shared clonotypes between healthy human individuals. Sequenced by immunoSEQ multiplex PCR; TCRdb stores in-frame clones only, minus some. The table shows about 180,000 clones, with just under 95% occurring only once. The sequencing sample was made of naive CD4+ T cells sorted from blood. As for subset: CD45RA+ positively selected. The receptor source for this set is a woman between 25 and 40 years old in good health.

The V and J genes are TRBV4-1 and TRBJ1-5, with 8 positions matching TRBD1. The CDR3 consists of 13 residues. Trimming removed 4 bases from V and 6 bases from J; junction bases left unmatched: 2. CDR1 MGHRA and CDR2 YSYEKL come from the germline V gene. Here the CDR3 reads CASSPGTGQPQHF. The CDR3 coding sequence is TGCGCCAGCAGCCCCGGGACAGGTCAGCCCCAGCATTTT.

This clone is a singleton in its sample. The rearrangement joins TRBV10-3 to TRBJ2-5; maybe TRBD2 (5 bases). The better agreement between TRBJ2-7 and the DNA end casts doubt on the J call. The CDR3 covers 14 residues. Germline assignment: CDR1 ENHRY and CDR2 SYGVKD. DNA for the CDR3: TGTGCCATCACTCTGACTAACCAATCCTACGAGCAGTACTTC. This translates into CAITLTNQSYEQYF.

The chain couples TRBV28 to TRBJ1-3; D uncertain. V was trimmed by 6 bases and J by 6 bases, leaving 18 bases between them. The CDR3 runs to 15 residues. The germline V gene encodes CDR1 MDHEN and CDR2 SYDVKM. DNA of the CDR3: TGTGCCAGCAGGGCGGCAGCGTTCGAAGTAAACACCATATATTTT. Protein product: CASRAAAFEVNTIYF.

This sequence joins TRBV5-6 and TRBJ1-3; no clear D gene. Germline V gene data show CDR1 as SGHDT and CDR2 as YYEEEE. The length of the CDR3 is 15 residues. Trimming took 0 bases from V and 0 from J, leaving 7 bases between them. CDR3 loop: CASSLDPGSGNTIYF. CDR3 in DNA: TGTGCCAGCAGCTTGGATCCAGGCTCTGGAAACACCATATATTTT.

The CDR3 DNA reads TGTGCCAGCAGCTTAGGGCAGCTTTCCCTGAATGATCAGCCCCAGCATTTT. It encodes CASSLGQLSLNDQPQHF. The V and J genes are TRBV7-9 and TRBJ1-5; no reliable D call. Trimming took 1 base from V and 5 from J, leaving 18 bases between them. The length of the CDR3 is 17 residues. CDR1 SEHNR and CDR2 FQNEAQ come from the germline V gene (reference sequence).

The V and J genes are TRBV11-1 and TRBJ2-7; weak D call: TRBD1 (6 bases). The CDR3 consists of 16 residues. Trimming pared 5 bases from V and 0 bases from J, leaving 17 bases between. Germline CDR1 is SGHAT and CDR2 is FQDESV (reference sequence). CDR3 amino acids: CASSVVGAASSYEQYF. CDR3 DNA: TGTGCCAGCAGCGTAGTGGGGGCAGCGTCCTCCTACGAGCAGTACTTC.

The chain has TRBV19 and TRBJ1-1; tentative D call: TRBD1 (6 bases). The CDR3 spans 15 residues. Germline V gene lookup returns CDR1 LNHDA and CDR2 SQIVND (reference sequence). Deletions cut 4 bases from V and 4 bases from J, with 16 bases between. The CDR3 loop reads CASSTSGGVGTEAFF. The CDR3 DNA follows: TGTGCCAGTAGTACCTCCGGGGGCGTTGGCACTGAAGCTTTCTTT.

The V and J genes are TRBV7-2 and TRBJ2-5, with D possibly TRBD1 on 6 matching bases. CDR3 length equals 13 residues. Germline-derived CDR1 and CDR2 are SGHTA and FQGNSA. Trimming took 3 bases from V and 2 from J, leaving 7 bases between them. DNA for the CDR3: TGTGCCAGCAGCTTCGACAGGCAAGAGACCCAGTACTTC. It encodes CASSFDRQETQYF.

This clone was detected only a few times. The chain recombines TRBV2 with TRBJ1-2; D is undetermined. The germline CDR1 and CDR2 sequences are SNHLY and FYNNEI. The CDR3 length is 13 residues. V lost 3 bases and J 8 bases, leaving 13 bases between the germline ends. CDR3 sequence (DNA): TGTGCCAGCAGTGACCGTCAGTGGGTGGGCTACACCTTC. This sequence encodes CASSDRQWVGYTF.

The gene calls are TRBV28 and TRBJ1-1, with a tentative D call TRBD1 (6 bases). This CDR3 has 19 amino acids. V was cut by 5 bases and J by 8 bases, with 33 bases left in between. Per the germline V gene, CDR1 is MDHEN and CDR2 is SYDVKM. CDR3 in DNA: TGTGCCAGCAGTCCTAGGAGGCTAAAGTCGACAGGTCTCCCACCGGAAGCTTTCTTT. Its protein is CASSPRRLKSTGLPPEAFF. Combining the CDR3 with reference TRBV28 and TRBJ1-1 gives the whole variable domain DVKVTQSSRYLVKRTGEKVFLECVQDMDHENMFWYRQDPGLGLRLIYFSYDVKMKEKGDIPEGYSVSREKKERFSLILESASTNQTSMYLCASSPRRLKSTGLPPEAFFGQGTRLTVV.

The chain joins TRBV7-7 to TRBJ1-1; D remains unclear. The CDR3 is 9 residues long. The V gene's germline CDR1 is SSHAT and CDR2 FNYEAQ (reference sequence). Trimming cost V 4 bases and J 10 bases, with 4 bases left between them. For the CDR3, the DNA is TGTGCCAGCAGCTGGGGAGCTTTCTTT. Translation gives CASSWGAFF.

This rearrangement joins TRBV18 to TRBJ2-1; a weak D match, TRBD1 (5 bases). The CDR3 runs to 12 residues. Trimming took 0 bases from V and 12 from J, leaving 9 bases between them. Germline CDR1 reads KGHSH; CDR2 reads LQKENI. In nucleotides, the CDR3 is TGTGCCAGCTCACCACCGGTGGGGCCGCAGTTCTTC. Encoded protein: CASSPPVGPQFF.

The chain couples TRBV19 to TRBJ2-2; D is ambiguous. This CDR3 region has 13 residues. Between the trimmed V and J ends, which lost 1 base and 5 bases, there was a span of 5 bases. The germline V gene has CDR1 LNHDA and CDR2 SQIVND (reference sequence). The DNA for the CDR3 is TGTGCCAGTAGTATAGCCGGGACCGGGGAGCTGTTTTTT. It specifies CASSIAGTGELFF. Supplemented by reference TRBV19 and TRBJ2-2, the full variable domain reads DGGITQSPKYLFRKEGQNVTLSCEQNLNHDAMYWYRQDPGQGLRLIYYSQIVNDFQKGDIAEGYSVSREKKESFPLTVTSAQKNPTAFYLCASSIAGTGELFFGEGSRLTVL.